This TCR beta chain was recorded in a study of a mutant IDH1 vaccine in newly diagnosed glioma. Study-level background: Patients received vaccination from 4-6 weeks after radiotherapy alone, or with temozolomide cycles. Visit V12 was conducted at week 35 as the safety follow-up. Visit V13 came later, at week 47. Previous treatment comprised radiotherapy, temozolomide, or both, mostly both.

Specified time point: week 47, end of study. Doses of 300 ug of mutant IDH1 20-mer peptide were given with topical imiquimod. Turning to this clone: Antigen: not known.

Using immunoSEQ multiplex PCR, the repertoire was profiled, and TCRdb retains in-frame clones only, with some absent. The sample contains fewer than 95,000 clones, roughly four fifths of which appear only once. The source of this sequence is a man in his forties with glioma. Sample: PBMCs, taken from a glioma patient whose treatment included an IDH1 peptide vaccine.

The CDR3 spells CASSVAPSGSYEQFF. The CDR3, as DNA: TGTGCCAGCAGCGTAGCTCCAAGCGGGAGCTATGAGCAGTTCTTC. V and J are TRBV9 and TRBJ2-1, with TRBD2 matching over 8 bases. Germline V gene data show CDR1 as SGDLS and CDR2 as YYNGEE. With 0 bases clipped from V and 8 bases from J, the junction kept 7 bases outside the gene matches. The CDR3 totals 15 residues.